This T cell receptor (beta chain) appears in the sequencing data of a study of HIV-infected patients and healthy controls. TCRdb analysed the 5' RACE reads with MiXCR anew, one entry per CDR3 protein. This sample carries some 67,000 distinct CDR3 sequences, about 17% of them seen once, and the ten largest clones take under 6%. This clonotype was recorded at least ten times. Per the germline V gene, CDR1 is KGHSH and CDR2 is LQKENI. J was trimmed by 2 bases and V by 2 bases; bases with no gene match: 7. The CDR3 loop spans 16 amino acids. The sample was CD4+ T cells from blood. The clonotype was recovered from a human donor in good health. The chain recombines TRBV18 with TRBJ2-3, with TRBD1 matching 7 bases. The CDR3 bases are TGTGCCAGCTCACCAATTGAACAGGGGTCCACAGATACGCAGTATTTT. It yields the protein CASSPIEQGSTDTQYF.